The sequence of this T cell receptor (beta chain) was determined in a study of response to subunit inactivated influenza vaccine. A single record per CDR3 protein comes from TCRdb applying MiXCR to the RT-PCR reads. Of over 400,000 distinct CDR3 sequences in the sample, roughly 13% were seen once. V was clipped by 6 bases and J by 2 bases, with 14 bases between them. The germline V gene has CDR1 SGHTA and CDR2 FQGNSA. The CDR3 covers 15 residues. The J gene is TRBJ2-1, the V gene TRBV7-2; possible D gene TRBD2, 5 bases. The source material was PBMCs from blood, sampled 40 to 50 days after vaccination. The clonotype was recovered from a man aged 50-59 years who received an inactivated influenza vaccine. The CDR3 region is CASRSTSGPYNEQFF. CDR3 sequence (DNA): TGTGCCAGCAGATCTACAAGCGGCCCCTACAATGAGCAGTTCTTC.